This T cell receptor (beta chain) was identified in a study of identical twins. TCRdb reanalysed the 5' RACE reads using MiXCR and keeps one entry per CDR3 protein. This table has around 960,000 distinct CDR3 sequences, approximately 13% appearing once. This clonotype has a handful of counts. CDR1 is MNHNY, CDR2 SVGAGI, per germline (reference sequence). The CDR3 length is 14 residues. The V end was cut by 3 bases, the J end by 8 bases, with 14 bases between. This sample was also put to use in a study of yellow fever vaccine responses in identical twins.

Sequencing used PBMCs. The source of this sequence is a woman aged 18 to 35 in good health. This rearrangement joins TRBV6-6 to TRBJ2-1; either TRBD1 or TRBD2 may supply D (5 bases each). The CDR3 protein is CASSYRWGWYEQFF. The CDR3 coding sequence is TGTGCCAGCAGTTATCGATGGGGGTGGTATGAGCAGTTCTTC.